Each of the 3 T cell receptor beta chains below was sequenced from the same sample in a study of molecular identifiers for immune sequencing clone quantification. Via MiXCR, TCRdb re-called the PCR reads, giving one row per CDR3 protein. The repertoire holds a few hundred thousand distinct CDR3 sequences, with 20% to 25% as singletons. The specimen was naive CD8+ T cells from blood, with Jurkat cell RNA spiked in. Subset noted: FACS-sorted CD8+CD4-CCR7+CD45RA+ naive T cells. The source is a human donor in good health. Some libraries in this study had Jurkat cell RNA spiked in.

This clonotype appeared many times. This rearrangement joins TRBV11-2 to TRBJ2-4; D ambiguous. The CDR3 is 16 residues long. Between the trimmed V and J ends, which lost 2 bases and 0 bases, there was a span of 11 bases. Germline V lookup: CDR1 SGHAT, CDR2 FQNNGV. The CDR3 DNA is TGTGCCAGCAGCTTATTTCCAGAACTAGCCAAAAACATTCAGTACTTC. It translates to CASSLFPELAKNIQYF. Combining the CDR3 with reference TRBV11-2 and TRBJ2-4 gives the whole variable domain EAGVAQSPRYKIIEKRQSVAFWCNPISGHATLYWYQQILGQGPKLLIQFQNNGVVDDSQLPKDRFSAERLKGVDSTLKIQPAKLEDSAVYLCASSLFPELAKNIQYFGAGTRLSVL.

This clonotype has ten or more counts. The chain uses TRBV7-9 and TRBJ1-5, with D hard to call. CDR1 SEHNR and CDR2 FQNEAQ come from the germline V gene (reference sequence). Trimming left V 6 bases short and J 6 bases short, with 9 bases between. The CDR3 runs 12 residues. CDR3 in amino acids: CASRKGTQPQHF. As DNA, the CDR3 is TGTGCCAGCAGGAAGGGCACTCAGCCCCAGCATTTT.

This clonotype was counted only a few times. The V and J genes are TRBV12-3 or TRBV12-4 and TRBJ2-1, with a tentative D call TRBD1 (6 bases). Trimming pared 2 bases from V and 8 bases from J, leaving 10 bases between. The CDR3 has 13 residues. CDR3: CASSLYREDEQFF. The CDR3 nucleotides read TGTGCCAGCAGTTTATACAGGGAAGATGAGCAGTTCTTC.